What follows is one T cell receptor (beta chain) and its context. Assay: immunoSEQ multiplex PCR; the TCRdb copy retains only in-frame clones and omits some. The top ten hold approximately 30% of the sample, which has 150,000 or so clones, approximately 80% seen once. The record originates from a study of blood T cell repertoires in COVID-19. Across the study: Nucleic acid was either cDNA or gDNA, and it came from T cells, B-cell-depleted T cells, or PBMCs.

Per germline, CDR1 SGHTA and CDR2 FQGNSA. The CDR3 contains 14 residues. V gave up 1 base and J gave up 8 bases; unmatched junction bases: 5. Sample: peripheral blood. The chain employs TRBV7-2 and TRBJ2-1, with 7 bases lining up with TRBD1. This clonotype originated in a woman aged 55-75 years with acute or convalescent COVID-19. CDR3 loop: CASSLGTGFDEQFF. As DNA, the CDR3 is TGTGCCAGCAGCTTAGGGACAGGATTCGATGAGCAGTTCTTC.